This TCR beta chain emerged from a study of blood T cell repertoires in COVID-19. Study background: Sites across the United States, Italy and Spain contributed samples from acute and convalescent COVID-19.

Germline CDR1 LGHDT, CDR2 YNNKEL (reference sequence). The CDR3 sequence is 15 residues long. V dropped 0 bases and J dropped 7; count of bases not matched to a gene: 2. Original processing methods: Reference gene primer amplification yielded estimated nucleated cell counts. The table came from immunoSEQ multiplex PCR; TCRdb's copy has only in-frame clones and leaves some out. V and J calls and clone size are as listed in that table; D and trimming were resolved from the DNA. The sample includes 200,000 to 250,000 clones, under 90% seen only once; the top ten take around 2%. Cohorts were assigned according to the clinical history that participants reported. Recovered participants had two consecutive negative NP/OP PCR tests, healthcare professional clearance, or symptom resolution.

V and J are TRBV3-1 (or the pseudogene TRBV3-2) and TRBJ1-4, with 10 bases identical to TRBD1. Source material: PBMCs or T cells enriched from blood (not recorded which). The sequence was obtained from a man aged 55 to 70 who had recovered from COVID-19. The CDR3 DNA reads as TGTGCCAGCAGCCAAGAGGACAGGGGGTTTGAAAAACTGTTTTTT. Its protein product is CASSQEDRGFEKLFF.